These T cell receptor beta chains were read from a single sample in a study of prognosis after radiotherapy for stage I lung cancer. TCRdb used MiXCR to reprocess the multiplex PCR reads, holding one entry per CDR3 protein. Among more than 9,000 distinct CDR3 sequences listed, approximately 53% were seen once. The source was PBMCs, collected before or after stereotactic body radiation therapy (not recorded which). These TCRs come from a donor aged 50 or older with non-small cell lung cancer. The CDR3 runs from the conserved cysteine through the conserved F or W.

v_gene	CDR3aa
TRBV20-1	CSANPPVLAPNEHFF
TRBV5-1	CASSTGGWYNEQFF
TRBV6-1	CAISEMRGISTGANVMTF
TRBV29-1	CSVEVVGGTDTQYF
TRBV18	CASSARLDQETQYF
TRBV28	CASSLRQEVSYEQYF
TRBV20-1	CTAREWAGVGETQYF
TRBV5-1	CASSLALGSYNSPLHF
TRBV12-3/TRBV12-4	CASRGDRDGNTIYF
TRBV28	CASSSRDRISYEQYF
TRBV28	CASSLPGQGNTEAFF
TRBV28	CASSFPPYLGYGYTF
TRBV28	CASSSLLVQYPGQPQHF
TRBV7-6	CASSLVGGSVRNTEAFF
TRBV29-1	CSVGFLSNYGYTF
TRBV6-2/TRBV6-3	CASSILAGSCEQYF
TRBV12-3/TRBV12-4	CASSWAGVGTEAFF
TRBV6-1	CATTLAGMDYNEQFF
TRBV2	CASSEALGDRDF
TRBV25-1	CASPRDSNYGYTF
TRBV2	CASSPLRGDTQYF
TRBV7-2	CASSLVVWGNEQYF
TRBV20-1	CIARPPGLAGHEQYF
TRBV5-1	CASSTVLAGGFDTQYF
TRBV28	CASRGGLAGVRRHNEQFF
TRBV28	CASSSVYEQYF
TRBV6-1	CASSEARLAGDYNEQFF
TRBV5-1	CASSQGTGGEQYF
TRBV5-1	CASSLNRGTNYEQYF
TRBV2	CASSPTSMGHSNEQFF
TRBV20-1	CSASWTVHYEQYF
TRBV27	CASSLKPGLAGVDEQFF
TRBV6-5	CASSSTGGVKNIQYF
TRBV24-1	CATSDFGREGGELFF
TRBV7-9	CASSPGTGGTGELFF
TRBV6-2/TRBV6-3	CASSERAGLAGNTGELFF
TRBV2	CASKETVNYGYTF
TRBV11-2	CASSFLQGNGYTF
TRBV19	CASSIAWVGVRNEQFF
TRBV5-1	CASNLRQGGDTQYF
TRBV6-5	CASSYHRSYTEAFF
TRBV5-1	CASILGQISYNEQFF
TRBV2	CASESTGLAYEQYF
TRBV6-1	CASSTRQGWDGYTF
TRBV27	CASSLEVPPNEQFF
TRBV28	CASKQETGGFANEKLFF
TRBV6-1	CASNGGGSGNTIYF
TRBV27	CASREGELNTESFF
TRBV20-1	CSARYLETYEQYF
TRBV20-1	CSVRIQYTEAFF
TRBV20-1	CSARVYSNTYEQYF
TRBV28	CASILWTGGLIYGYTF
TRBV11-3	CASSLGFRQSGETQYF
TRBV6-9	CASSYIRTGEMGYGYTF